The rows below give T cell receptor beta chains drawn from one sample of a study of control samples from healthy donors and cancer patients. The assay was immunoSEQ multiplex PCR, and TCRdb's table has in-frame clones only and misses some. The table records approximately 79,000 clones, around 91% of them present only once. The sample taken for sequencing was blood. Source of these receptors: a man between 45 and 60 years old in good health. CDR3s include the opening cysteine and the closing phenylalanine or tryptophan. D genes are given only for firm matches. Size values are once, few and many counts, or a class for expanded clones, and some rows have none.

cdr3_aa cdr3_nt clone_size v_call cdr3_length j_call d_call
CASSLMGATEAFF TGTGCCAGCAGCTTAATGGGGGCCACTGAAGCTTTCTTT few TRBV7-3 13 TRBJ1-1 -
CASMAAYSNQPQHF TGTGCCAGCATGGCAGCCTATAGCAATCAGCCCCAGCATTTT - TRBV7-9 14 TRBJ1-5 -
CATSFRLAGAGTDTQYF TGTGCCACCAGCTTCCGACTAGCGGGGGCCGGCACAGATACGCAGTATTTT - TRBV15 17 TRBJ2-3 TRBD2
CASSFISGGTDTQYF TGTGCCAGCAGCTTTATTAGCGGGGGAACAGATACGCAGTATTTT - TRBV5-6 15 TRBJ2-3 TRBD2
CASSRDGVFSEAFF TGTGCCAGTAGTAGGGACGGAGTCTTCTCGGAAGCTTTCTTT - TRBV19 14 TRBJ1-1 -
CASSSRSLAGDNTGELFF TGTGCCAGCAGCTCCCGGTCCCTAGCGGGCGATAACACCGGGGAGCTGTTTTTT - TRBV5-4 18 TRBJ2-2 TRBD2
CASTLGDYGYTF TGTGCCAGCACCCTGGGGGACTATGGCTACACCTTC few TRBV2 12 TRBJ1-2 -
CATSRLSNTEAFF TGTGCCACCTCACGGCTCTCGAACACTGAAGCTTTCTTT few TRBV7-9 13 TRBJ1-1 -
CASSPPTGTTYEQYF TGTGCCAGCAGCCCGCCGACAGGTACTACCTACGAGCAGTACTTC once TRBV5-5 15 TRBJ2-7 -
CASSILGGETQYF TGTGCCAGCAGTATATTAGGGGGAGAGACCCAGTACTTC - TRBV2 13 TRBJ2-5 -
CASSVAEFYGYTF TGTGCCAGCAGCGTAGCTGAGTTCTATGGCTACACCTTC - TRBV9 13 TRBJ1-2 -
CASSQGRGRNSYEQYF TGCGCCAGCAGCCAAGGTAGGGGCAGGAACTCCTACGAGCAGTACTTC - TRBV4-3 16 TRBJ2-7 -
CASSQWDRGQSPLHF TGTGCCAGCAGTCAGTGGGACAGGGGGCAATCACCCCTCCACTTT - TRBV2 15 TRBJ1-6 TRBD1
CASSSELAGPGETQYF TGTGCCAGCAGCTCCGAACTAGCGGGGCCGGGAGAGACCCAGTACTTC - TRBV7-2 16 TRBJ2-5 TRBD2
CASTRPGPPNEQFF TGTGCCAGCACCAGACCGGGACCCCCCAATGAGCAGTTCTTC - TRBV6-5 14 TRBJ2-1 -